This TCR beta chain was sequenced for a study of cytomegalovirus exposure and HLA in healthy donors. PCR primers comprised 60 Vbeta and 13 Jbeta primers. Here immunoSEQ multiplex PCR was the method, and the copy in TCRdb shows in-frame clones only, minus some. The profile shows under 200,000 clones, roughly 80% of them singletons. On this clone itself: Its antigen is unidentified.

The study's findings and limits: Most of the CMV-associated TCR beta chains (in a later analysis) appeared to be HLA-restricted.

CDR1 and CDR2 (germline): SQVTM, ANQGSEA. J was trimmed by 2 bases and V by 4 bases; bases with no gene match: 4. The CDR3 length is 13 residues. The receptor was isolated from a woman under 30 in good health and CMV-seronegative. Material for sequencing was PBMCs. The rearrangement links TRBV29-1 to TRBJ2-7; TRBD1 matches 8 bases. This CDR3 is CSVVQGAPYEQYF. The CDR3 nucleotides are TGCAGCGTTGTTCAGGGGGCCCCCTACGAGCAGTACTTC.